One sample yielded the 8 T cell receptor beta chains listed below, sequenced in a study of control samples from healthy donors and cancer patients. This table comes from immunoSEQ multiplex PCR, and its TCRdb copy is limited to in-frame clones, with some not included. The sample has about 120,000 clones; around 88% are singletons. The sequencing sample was made of blood. All receptors derive from a man aged 35 to 55 in good health.

The rearrangement joins TRBV3-1 (or the pseudogene TRBV3-2) to TRBJ1-3; tentatively, D is TRBD1 (5 bases). CDR1 LGHDT and CDR2 YNNKEL come from the germline V gene (reference sequence). The CDR3 contains 14 residues. Trimming took off 3 bases at V and 0 bases at J, with 6 bases between the two ends. This CDR3 reads CASSHRGSGNTIYF. CDR3 sequence (DNA): TGTGCCAGCAGCCATAGGGGCTCTGGAAACACCATATATTTT.

The rearrangement joins TRBV2 to TRBJ1-1, with 10 bases identical to TRBD1. This CDR3 has 14 amino acids. Germline loops: CDR1 SNHLY, CDR2 FYNNEI. The J segment lost 4 bases and the V segment lost 7 bases, leaving 6 bases of the junction unmatched. CDR3 sequence (DNA): TGTGCCAGCACCGGACAGGGGGGGAGCACTGAAGCTTTCTTT. Protein sequence: CASTGQGGSTEAFF. The entire variable domain, with the rest obtained from reference TRBV2 and TRBJ1-1, is as follows: EPEVTQTPSHQVTQMGQEVILRCVPISNHLYFYWYRQILGQKVEFLVSFYNNEISEKSEIFDDQFSVERPDGSNFTLKIRSTKLEDSAMYFCASTGQGGSTEAFFGQGTRLTVV.

The chain carries TRBV5-1 and TRBJ1-6; the D is unclear. This CDR3 has 13 residues. Trimming removed 0 bases at V and 7 bases at J, with 5 bases between. CDR1 SGHRS and CDR2 YFSETQ come from the germline V gene. The CDR3 bases are TGCGCCAGCAGCTTGGGATTAAATTCACCCCTCCACTTT. Translating gives CASSLGLNSPLHF.

The V gene is TRBV19, the J gene TRBJ1-5; no firm D call. Germline loops: CDR1 LNHDA, CDR2 SQIVND (reference sequence). With 3 bases removed from V and 4 bases from J, the gap between germline ends came to 4 bases. The CDR3 is 12 amino acids. CDR3 sequence: CASSILNQPQHF. The DNA of the CDR3 is TGTGCCAGTAGTATCCTGAATCAGCCCCAGCATTTT.

This clone was seen a handful of times. The CDR3 DNA reads as TGTGCCAGCAGTGACTTACCCTATGGCTACACCTTC. This codes for CASSDLPYGYTF. The gene calls are TRBV25-1 and TRBJ1-2; no definite D call. Germline V lookup: CDR1 MGHDK, CDR2 SYGVNS. V gave up 3 bases and J gave up 4 bases, with 6 bases separating them. The CDR3 is made up of 12 amino acids.

This clone is a singleton in its sample. V usage is TRBV5-6 and J usage is TRBJ1-4; 8 bases map to TRBD1. The CDR3 contains 17 residues. V lost 1 base to trimming and J lost 0 bases; unmatched junction nucleotides: 5. Germline CDR1 SGHDT, CDR2 YYEEEE. CDR3 sequence reads: CASSLRQGISTNEKLFF. CDR3 sequence (DNA): TGTGCCAGCAGCTTGAGACAGGGGATATCAACTAATGAAAAACTGTTTTTT.

This clone was recorded only once. V usage is TRBV7-2 and J usage is TRBJ2-2; D is possibly TRBD2 (5 bases). The V end was cut by 4 bases, the J end by 1 base, with 13 bases between. Germline CDR1 reads SGHTA; CDR2 reads FQGNSA. This CDR3 is 16 amino acids long. The CDR3 region is CASSSLTTMNTGELFF. CDR3 DNA sequence: TGTGCCAGCAGCTCCCTGACTACCATGAACACCGGGGAGCTGTTTTTT. The variable domain in full, completed from reference TRBV7-2 and TRBJ2-2, reads GAGVSQSPSNKVTEKGKDVELRCDPISGHTALYWYRQSLGQGLEFLIYFQGNSAPDKSGLPSDRFSAERTGGSVSTLTIQRTQQEDSAVYLCASSSLTTMNTGELFFGEGSRLTVL.

Only a few counts were recorded for this clone. This chain uses TRBV7-9 with TRBJ2-7; D is unclear. Germline V gene sequence: CDR1 SEHNR, CDR2 FQNEAQ (reference sequence). The CDR3 runs 13 residues. V lost 1 base, J lost 3 bases, and 7 bases lay in between. CDR3 bases: TGTGCCAGCAGCTTAGAGAACGGCTACGAGCAGTACTTC. It encodes CASSLENGYEQYF.